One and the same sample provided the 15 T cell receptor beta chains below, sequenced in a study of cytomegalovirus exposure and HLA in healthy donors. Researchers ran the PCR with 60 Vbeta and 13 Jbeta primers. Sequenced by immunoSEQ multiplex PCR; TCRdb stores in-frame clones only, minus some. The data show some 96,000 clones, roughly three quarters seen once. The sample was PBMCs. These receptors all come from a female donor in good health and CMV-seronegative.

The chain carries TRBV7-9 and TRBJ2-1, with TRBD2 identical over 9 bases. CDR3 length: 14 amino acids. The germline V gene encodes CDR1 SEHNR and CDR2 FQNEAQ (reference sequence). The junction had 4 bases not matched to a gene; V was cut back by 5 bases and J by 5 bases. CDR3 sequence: CASSTTSGHNEQFF. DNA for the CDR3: TGTGCCAGCAGCACGACTAGCGGTCACAATGAGCAGTTCTTC.

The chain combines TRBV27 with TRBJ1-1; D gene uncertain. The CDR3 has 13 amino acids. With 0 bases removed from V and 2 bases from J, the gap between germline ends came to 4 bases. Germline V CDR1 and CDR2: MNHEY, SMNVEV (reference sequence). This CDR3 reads CASSLSLNTEAFF. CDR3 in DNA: TGTGCCAGCAGTTTATCCTTAAACACTGAAGCTTTCTTT.

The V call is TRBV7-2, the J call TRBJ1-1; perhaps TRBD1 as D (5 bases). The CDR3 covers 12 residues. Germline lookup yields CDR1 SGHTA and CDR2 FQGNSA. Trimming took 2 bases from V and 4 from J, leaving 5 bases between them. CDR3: CASSLRGTEAFF. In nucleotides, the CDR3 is TGTGCCAGCAGCTTAAGGGGCACTGAAGCTTTCTTT.

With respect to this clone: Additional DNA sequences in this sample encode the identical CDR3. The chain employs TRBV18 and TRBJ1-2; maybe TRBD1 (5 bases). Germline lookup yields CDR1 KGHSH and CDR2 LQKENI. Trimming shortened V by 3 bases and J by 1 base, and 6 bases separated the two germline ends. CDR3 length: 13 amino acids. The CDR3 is CASSPDSNYGYTF. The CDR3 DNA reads TGTGCCAGCTCACCCGACAGTAACTATGGCTACACCTTC.

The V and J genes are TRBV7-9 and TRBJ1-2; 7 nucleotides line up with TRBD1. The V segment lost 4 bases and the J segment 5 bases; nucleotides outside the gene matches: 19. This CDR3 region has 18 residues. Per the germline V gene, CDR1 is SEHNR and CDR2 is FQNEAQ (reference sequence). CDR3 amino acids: CASSSPEDRVYLRYGYTF. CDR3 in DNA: TGTGCCAGCAGCTCTCCGGAAGACAGGGTGTATCTTAGGTATGGCTACACCTTC.

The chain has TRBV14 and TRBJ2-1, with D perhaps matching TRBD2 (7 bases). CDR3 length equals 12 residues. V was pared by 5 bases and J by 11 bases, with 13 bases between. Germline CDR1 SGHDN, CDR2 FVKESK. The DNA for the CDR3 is TGTGCCAGCAGCACCGGGGGGCCCCAGCAGTTCTTC. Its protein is CASSTGGPQQFF.

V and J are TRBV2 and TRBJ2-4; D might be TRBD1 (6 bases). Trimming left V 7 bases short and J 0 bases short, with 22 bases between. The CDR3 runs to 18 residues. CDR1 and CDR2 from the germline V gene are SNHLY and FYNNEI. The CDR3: CASTRTANLVIAKNIQYF. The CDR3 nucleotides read TGTGCCAGCACCCGGACAGCGAACCTAGTAATAGCCAAAAACATTCAGTACTTC.

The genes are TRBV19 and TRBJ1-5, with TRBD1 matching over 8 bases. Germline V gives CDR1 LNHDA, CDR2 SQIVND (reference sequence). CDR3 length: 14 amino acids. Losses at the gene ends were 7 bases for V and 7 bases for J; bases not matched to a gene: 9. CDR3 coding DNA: TGTGCCAGTACCACGGACAGGGAAAGACAGCCCCAGCATTTT. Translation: CASTTDRERQPQHF.

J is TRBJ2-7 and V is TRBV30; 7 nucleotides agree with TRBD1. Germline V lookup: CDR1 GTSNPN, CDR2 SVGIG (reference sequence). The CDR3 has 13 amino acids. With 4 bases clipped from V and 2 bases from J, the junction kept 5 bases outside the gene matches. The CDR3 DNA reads TGTGCCTGGAACACGGGACAGCCCTACGAGCAGTACTTC. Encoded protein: CAWNTGQPYEQYF.

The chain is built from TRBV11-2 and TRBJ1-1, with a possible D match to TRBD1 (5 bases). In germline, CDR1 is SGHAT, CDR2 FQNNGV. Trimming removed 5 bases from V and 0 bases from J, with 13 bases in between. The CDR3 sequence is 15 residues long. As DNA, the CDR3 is TGTGCCAGCAGCCCAAGGGGCAACCTGAACACTGAAGCTTTCTTT. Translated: CASSPRGNLNTEAFF.

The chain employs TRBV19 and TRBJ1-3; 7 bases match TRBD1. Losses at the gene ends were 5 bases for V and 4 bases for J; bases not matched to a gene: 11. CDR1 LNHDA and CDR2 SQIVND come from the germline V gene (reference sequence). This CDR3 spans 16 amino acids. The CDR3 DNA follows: TGTGCCAGTAGTCCCCGTCCCAGGGGGGAAGGAAACACCATATATTTT. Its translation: CASSPRPRGEGNTIYF. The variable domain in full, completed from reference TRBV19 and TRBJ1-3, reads DGGITQSPKYLFRKEGQNVTLSCEQNLNHDAMYWYRQDPGQGLRLIYYSQIVNDFQKGDIAEGYSVSREKKESFPLTVTSAQKNPTAFYLCASSPRPRGEGNTIYFGEGSWLTVV.

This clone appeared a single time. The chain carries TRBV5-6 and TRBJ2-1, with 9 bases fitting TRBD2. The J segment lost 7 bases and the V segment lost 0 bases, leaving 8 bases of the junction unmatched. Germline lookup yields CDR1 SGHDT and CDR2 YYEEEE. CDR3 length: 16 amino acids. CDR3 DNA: TGTGCCAGCAGCTTGGAATTAGCGGGAGTTCTGAATGAGCAGTTCTTC. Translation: CASSLELAGVLNEQFF.

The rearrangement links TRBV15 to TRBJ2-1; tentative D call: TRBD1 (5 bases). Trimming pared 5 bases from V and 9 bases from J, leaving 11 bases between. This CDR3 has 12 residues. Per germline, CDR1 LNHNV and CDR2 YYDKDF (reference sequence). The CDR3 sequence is CATSPRQGEQFF. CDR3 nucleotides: TGTGCCACCAGCCCCAGGCAGGGTGAGCAGTTCTTC.

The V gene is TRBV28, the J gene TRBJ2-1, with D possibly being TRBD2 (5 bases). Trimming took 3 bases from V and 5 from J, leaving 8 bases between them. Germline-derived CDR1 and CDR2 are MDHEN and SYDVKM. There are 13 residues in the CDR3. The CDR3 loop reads CASSFEGNNEQFF. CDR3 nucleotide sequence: TGTGCCAGCAGTTTTGAGGGAAACAATGAGCAGTTCTTC. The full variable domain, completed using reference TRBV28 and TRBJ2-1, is DVKVTQSSRYLVKRTGEKVFLECVQDMDHENMFWYRQDPGLGLRLIYFSYDVKMKEKGDIPEGYSVSREKKERFSLILESASTNQTSMYLCASSFEGNNEQFFGPGTRLTVL.

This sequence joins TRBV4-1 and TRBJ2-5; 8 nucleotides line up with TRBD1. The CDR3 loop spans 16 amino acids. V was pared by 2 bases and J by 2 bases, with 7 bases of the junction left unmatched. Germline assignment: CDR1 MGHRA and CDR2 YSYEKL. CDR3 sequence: CASSQSGQVGQETQYF. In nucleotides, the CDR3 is TGCGCCAGCAGCCAATCGGGACAGGTTGGGCAAGAGACCCAGTACTTC.